The sequence of this T cell receptor beta chain was determined in a study of technical replicates of blood from a handful of donors. The CDR3 spans 15 residues. V was pared by 3 bases and J by 8 bases, with 10 bases of the junction left unmatched. The germline CDR1 and CDR2 sequences are SGHRS and YFSETQ. The repertoire was sequenced with immunoSEQ multiplex PCR; TCRdb's copy has only in-frame clones and lacks some. This sample has tens of thousands of clones; more than 90% occur once, and the top ten carry approximately 0.36%. This receptor was obtained from a human donor in good health. The rearrangement joins TRBV5-1 to TRBJ1-4, with 7 bases aligning to TRBD1. Sequencing used T cells isolated from PBMCs. The DNA for the CDR3 is TGCGCCAGCAGCTGGTCCCAGGGGGACCGGGAAAAACTGTTTTTT. Translated, it gives CASSWSQGDREKLFF.